This T cell receptor beta chain was documented in a study of T cell clones after liver transplantation. This clone has only a few counts. Its matching antigen is unknown. V was pared by 6 bases and J by 0 bases, with 3 bases of the junction left unmatched. The CDR3 contains 14 residues. CDR1 WNHNN and CDR2 SYGVQD come from the germline V gene (reference sequence). Whole-study findings and limits: Circulating graft-donor-reactive CD4 TCRbeta sequences fell significantly post-transplant in 5 of 8 subjects.

Libraries were prepared by immunoSEQ multiplex PCR; TCRdb keeps only in-frame clonotypes and omits some of them. The sample contains roughly 51,000 clones, approximately 71% of which appear only once. The chain has TRBV10-1 and TRBJ1-2; 8 bases map to TRBD1. The TCR was taken from a human patient who received a liver transplant. The T cells may come from the graft donor. This sample comprised CD4+ T cells from blood, obtained more than 52 months after liver transplant. The CDR3 sequence: CASSQTGANYGYTF. CDR3 sequence (DNA): TGCGCCAGCAGCCAGACAGGGGCTAACTATGGCTACACCTTC.